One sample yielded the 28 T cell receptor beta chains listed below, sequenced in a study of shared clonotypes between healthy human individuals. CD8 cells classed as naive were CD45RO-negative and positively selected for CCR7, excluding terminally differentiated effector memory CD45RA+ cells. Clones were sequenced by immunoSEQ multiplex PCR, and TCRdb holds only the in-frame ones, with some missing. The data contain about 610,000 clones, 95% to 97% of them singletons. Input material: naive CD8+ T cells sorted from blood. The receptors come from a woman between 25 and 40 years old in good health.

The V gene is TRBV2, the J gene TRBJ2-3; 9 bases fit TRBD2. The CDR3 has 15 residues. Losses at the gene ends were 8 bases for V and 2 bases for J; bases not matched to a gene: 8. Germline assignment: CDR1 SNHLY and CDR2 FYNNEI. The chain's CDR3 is CASGGGLAYTDTQYF. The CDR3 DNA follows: TGTGCCAGCGGGGGGGGACTAGCCTACACAGATACGCAGTATTTT. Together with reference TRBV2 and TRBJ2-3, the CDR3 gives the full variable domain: EPEVTQTPSHQVTQMGQEVILRCVPISNHLYFYWYRQILGQKVEFLVSFYNNEISEKSEIFDDQFSVERPDGSNFTLKIRSTKLEDSAMYFCASGGGLAYTDTQYFGPGTRLTVL.

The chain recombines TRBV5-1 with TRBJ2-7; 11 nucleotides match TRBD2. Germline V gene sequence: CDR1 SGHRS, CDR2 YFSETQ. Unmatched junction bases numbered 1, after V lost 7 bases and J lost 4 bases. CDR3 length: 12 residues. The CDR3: CASGTSGYEQYF. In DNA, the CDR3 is TGCGCCAGCGGGACTAGCGGATACGAGCAGTACTTC.

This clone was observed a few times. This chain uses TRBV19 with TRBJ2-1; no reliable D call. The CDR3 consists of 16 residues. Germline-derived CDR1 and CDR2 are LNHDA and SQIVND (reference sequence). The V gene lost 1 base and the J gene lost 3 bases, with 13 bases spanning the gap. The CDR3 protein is CASSIVPGTHYNEQFF. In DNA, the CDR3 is TGTGCCAGTAGTATAGTACCAGGAACACACTACAATGAGCAGTTCTTC.

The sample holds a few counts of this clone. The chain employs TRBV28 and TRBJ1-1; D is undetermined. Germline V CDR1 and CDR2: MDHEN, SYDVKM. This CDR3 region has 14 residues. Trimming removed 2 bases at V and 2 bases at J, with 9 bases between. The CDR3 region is CASSLSTVNTEAFF. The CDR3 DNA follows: TGTGCCAGCAGTTTAAGTACAGTCAACACTGAAGCTTTCTTT.

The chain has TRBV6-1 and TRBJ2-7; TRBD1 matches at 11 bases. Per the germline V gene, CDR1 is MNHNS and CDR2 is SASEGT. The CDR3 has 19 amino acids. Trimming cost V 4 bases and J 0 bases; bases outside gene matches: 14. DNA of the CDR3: TGTGCCAGCAGTGGCACCGGGACAGGGGGGCAGCTCAGCTCCTACGAGCAGTACTTC. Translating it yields CASSGTGTGGQLSSYEQYF.

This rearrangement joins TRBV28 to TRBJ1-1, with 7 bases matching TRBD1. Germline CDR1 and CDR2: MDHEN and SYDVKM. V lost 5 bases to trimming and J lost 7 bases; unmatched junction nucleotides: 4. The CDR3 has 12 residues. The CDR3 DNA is TGTGCCAGCAGTCCGGGACAGATTGAAGCTTTCTTT. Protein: CASSPGQIEAFF.

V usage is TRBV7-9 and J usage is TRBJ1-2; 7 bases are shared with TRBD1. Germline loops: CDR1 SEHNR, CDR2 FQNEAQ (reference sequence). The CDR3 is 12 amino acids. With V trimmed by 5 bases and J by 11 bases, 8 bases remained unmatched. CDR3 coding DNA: TGTGCCAGCAGCCAGGGACAGCCCGATTACACCTTC. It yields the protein CASSQGQPDYTF. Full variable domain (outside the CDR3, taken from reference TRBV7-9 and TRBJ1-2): DTGVSQNPRHKITKRGQNVTFRCDPISEHNRLYWYRQTLGQGPEFLTYFQNEAQLEKSRLLSDRFSAERPKGSFSTLEIQRTEQGDSAMYLCASSQGQPDYTFGSGTRLTVV.

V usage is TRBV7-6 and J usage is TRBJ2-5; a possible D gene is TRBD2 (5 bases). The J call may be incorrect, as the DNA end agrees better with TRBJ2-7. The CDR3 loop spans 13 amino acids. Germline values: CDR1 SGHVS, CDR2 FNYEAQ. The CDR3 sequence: CASSAGVGNEQYF. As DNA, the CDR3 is TGTGCCAGCAGCGCCGGGGTGGGGAACGAGCAGTACTTC.

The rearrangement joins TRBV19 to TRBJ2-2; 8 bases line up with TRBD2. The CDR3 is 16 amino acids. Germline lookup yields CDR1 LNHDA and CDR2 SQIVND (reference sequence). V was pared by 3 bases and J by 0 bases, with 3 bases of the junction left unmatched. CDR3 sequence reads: CASSILAGTNTGELFF. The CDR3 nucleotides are TGTGCCAGTAGTATCCTAGCGGGCACGAACACCGGGGAGCTGTTTTTT.

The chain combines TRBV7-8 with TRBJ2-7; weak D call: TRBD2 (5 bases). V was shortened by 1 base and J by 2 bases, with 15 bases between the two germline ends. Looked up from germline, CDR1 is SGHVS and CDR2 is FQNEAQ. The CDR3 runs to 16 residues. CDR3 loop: CASSLVVGEVAYEQYF. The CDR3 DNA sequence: TGTGCCAGCAGCTTAGTGGTGGGAGAGGTGGCCTACGAGCAGTACTTC.

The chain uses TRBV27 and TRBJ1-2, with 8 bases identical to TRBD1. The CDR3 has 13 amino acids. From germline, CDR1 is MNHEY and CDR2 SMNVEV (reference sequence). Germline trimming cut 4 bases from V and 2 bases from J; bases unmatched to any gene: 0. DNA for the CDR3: TGTGCCAGCAGTTGGACAGGGAACTATGGCTACACCTTC. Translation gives CASSWTGNYGYTF.

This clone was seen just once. The CDR3 protein is CASSGTANYGYTF. In nucleotides, the CDR3 is TGCGCCAGCAGCGGGACAGCTAACTATGGCTACACCTTC. The chain combines TRBV5-1 with TRBJ1-2; the match to TRBD1 covers 7 bases. Unmatched junction bases numbered 0, after V lost 4 bases and J lost 0 bases. Germline V gene data show CDR1 as SGHRS and CDR2 as YFSETQ. The CDR3 runs 13 residues.

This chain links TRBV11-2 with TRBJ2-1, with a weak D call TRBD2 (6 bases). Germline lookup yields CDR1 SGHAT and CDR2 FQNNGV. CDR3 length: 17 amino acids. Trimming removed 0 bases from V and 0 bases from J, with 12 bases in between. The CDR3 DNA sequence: TGTGCCAGCAGCTTAGAGGGACTTCCGAGCTCCTACAATGAGCAGTTCTTC. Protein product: CASSLEGLPSSYNEQFF.

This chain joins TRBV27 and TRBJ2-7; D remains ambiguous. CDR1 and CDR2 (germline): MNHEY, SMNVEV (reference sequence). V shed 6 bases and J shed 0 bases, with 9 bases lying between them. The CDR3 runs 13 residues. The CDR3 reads CASRLAVSYEQYF. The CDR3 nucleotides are TGTGCCAGCAGACTCGCGGTCTCCTACGAGCAGTACTTC.

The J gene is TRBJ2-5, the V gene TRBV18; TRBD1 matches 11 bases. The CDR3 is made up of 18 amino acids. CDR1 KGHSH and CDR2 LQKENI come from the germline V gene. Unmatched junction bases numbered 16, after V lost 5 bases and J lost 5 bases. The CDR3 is CASSSVFLGQGVWETQYF. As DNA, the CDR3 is TGTGCCAGCTCATCGGTCTTCCTGGGACAGGGGGTATGGGAGACCCAGTACTTC.

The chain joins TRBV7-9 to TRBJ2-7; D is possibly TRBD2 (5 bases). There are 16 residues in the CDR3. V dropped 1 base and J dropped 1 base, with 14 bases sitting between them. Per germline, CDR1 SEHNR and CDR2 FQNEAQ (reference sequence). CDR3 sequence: CASSLENGKRSYEQYF. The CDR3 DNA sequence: TGTGCCAGCAGCTTAGAAAACGGGAAAAGGTCCTACGAGCAGTACTTC.

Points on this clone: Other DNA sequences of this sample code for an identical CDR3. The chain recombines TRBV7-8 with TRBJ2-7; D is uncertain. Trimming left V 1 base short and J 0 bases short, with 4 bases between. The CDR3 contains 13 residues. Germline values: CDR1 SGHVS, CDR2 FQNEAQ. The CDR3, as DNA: TGTGCCAGCAGCTTAGGAGACTCCTACGAGCAGTACTTC. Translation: CASSLGDSYEQYF.

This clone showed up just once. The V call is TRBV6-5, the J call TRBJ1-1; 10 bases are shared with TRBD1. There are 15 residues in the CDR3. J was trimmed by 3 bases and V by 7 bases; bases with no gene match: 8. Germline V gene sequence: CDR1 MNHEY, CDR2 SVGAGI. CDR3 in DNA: TGTGCCAGCACTCAAAGGGACAGGGGTTACACTGAAGCTTTCTTT. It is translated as CASTQRDRGYTEAFF.

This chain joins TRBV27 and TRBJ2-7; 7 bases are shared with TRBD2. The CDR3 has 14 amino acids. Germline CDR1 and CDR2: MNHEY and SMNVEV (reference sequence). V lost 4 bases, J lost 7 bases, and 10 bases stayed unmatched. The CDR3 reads CASSYGGSHGEQYF. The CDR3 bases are TGTGCCAGCAGTTATGGCGGGAGCCACGGGGAGCAGTACTTC.

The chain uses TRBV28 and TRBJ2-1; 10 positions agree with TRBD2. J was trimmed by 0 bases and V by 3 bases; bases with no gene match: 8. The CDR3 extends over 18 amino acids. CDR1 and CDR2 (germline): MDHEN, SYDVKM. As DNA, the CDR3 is TGTGCCAGCAGTTTCTTACTAGCGGGGACGAGCTCCTACAATGAGCAGTTCTTC. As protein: CASSFLLAGTSSYNEQFF.

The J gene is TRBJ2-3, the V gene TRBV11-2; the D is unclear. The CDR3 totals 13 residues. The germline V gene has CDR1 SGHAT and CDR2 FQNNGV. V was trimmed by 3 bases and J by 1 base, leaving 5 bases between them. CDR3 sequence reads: CASSFWGTDTQYF. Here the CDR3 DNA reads TGTGCCAGCAGCTTCTGGGGCACAGATACGCAGTATTTT.

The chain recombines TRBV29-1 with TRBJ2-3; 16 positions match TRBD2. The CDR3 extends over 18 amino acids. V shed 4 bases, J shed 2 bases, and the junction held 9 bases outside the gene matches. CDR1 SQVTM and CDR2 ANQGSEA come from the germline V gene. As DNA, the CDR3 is TGCAGCGTTGTGGCACTCGGGACTAGCGGGAGGGACACAGATACGCAGTATTTT. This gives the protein CSVVALGTSGRDTDTQYF.

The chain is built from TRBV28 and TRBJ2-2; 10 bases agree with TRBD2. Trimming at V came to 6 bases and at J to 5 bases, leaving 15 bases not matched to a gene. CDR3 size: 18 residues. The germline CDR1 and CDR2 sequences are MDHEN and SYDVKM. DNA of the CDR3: TGTGCCAGCAGCTTTAATCTAGCGGGAGTCGAGGGGACCGGGGAGCTGTTTTTT. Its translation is CASSFNLAGVEGTGELFF.

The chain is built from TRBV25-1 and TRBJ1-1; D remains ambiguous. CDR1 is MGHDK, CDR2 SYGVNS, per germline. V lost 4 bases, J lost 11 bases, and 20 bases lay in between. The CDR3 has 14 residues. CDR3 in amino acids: CASSAIEGTLAAFF. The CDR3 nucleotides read TGTGCCAGCAGTGCCATAGAAGGCACTTTGGCGGCTTTCTTT.

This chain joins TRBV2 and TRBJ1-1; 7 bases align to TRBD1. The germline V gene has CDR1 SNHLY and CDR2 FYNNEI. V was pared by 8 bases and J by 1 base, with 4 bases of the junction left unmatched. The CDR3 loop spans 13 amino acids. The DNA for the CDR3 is TGTGCCAGCGCCGGGACAGAGAACACTGAAGCTTTCTTT. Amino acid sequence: CASAGTENTEAFF.

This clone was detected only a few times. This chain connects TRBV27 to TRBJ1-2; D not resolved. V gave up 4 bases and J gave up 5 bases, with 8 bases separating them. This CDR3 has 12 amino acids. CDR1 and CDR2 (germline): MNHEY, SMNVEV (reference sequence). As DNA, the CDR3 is TGTGCCAGCAGTTCCAACGAGTATGGCTACACCTTC. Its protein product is CASSSNEYGYTF.

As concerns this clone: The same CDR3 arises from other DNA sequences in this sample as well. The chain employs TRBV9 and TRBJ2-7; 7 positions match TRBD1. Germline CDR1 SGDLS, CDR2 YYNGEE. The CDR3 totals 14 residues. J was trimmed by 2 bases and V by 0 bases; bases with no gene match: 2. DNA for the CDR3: TGTGCCAGCAGCGTAGGTCAGGGGGCCTACGAGCAGTACTTC. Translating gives CASSVGQGAYEQYF.

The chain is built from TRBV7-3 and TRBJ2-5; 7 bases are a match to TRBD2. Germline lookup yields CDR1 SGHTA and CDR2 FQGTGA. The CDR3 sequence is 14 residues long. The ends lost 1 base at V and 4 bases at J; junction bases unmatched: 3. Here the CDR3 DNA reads TGTGCCAGCAGCTTAATCGGCGGGGGAGAGACCCAGTACTTC. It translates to CASSLIGGGETQYF.